Listed below are T cell receptor beta chains from one sample, sequenced in a study of T cells in Graves' hyperthyroidism and ophthalmopathy. TCRdb processed the multiplex PCR reads anew with MiXCR; each CDR3 protein has one entry. The repertoire holds approximately 400,000 distinct CDR3 sequences, around 15% seen once, with approximately 27% in the top ten. Sequenced: blood. All receptors derive from a man between 50 and 59 years old with Graves' ophthalmopathy. CDR3s include the opening cysteine and the closing phenylalanine or tryptophan.

V gene	CDR3 length	CDR3 protein
TRBV5-1	13	CASNGDFRETQYF
TRBV5-1	12	CASSFGNTEAFF
TRBV20-1	11	CSGTVGTEAFF
TRBV10-3	13	CATGTGVGETQYF
TRBV5-1	16	CASSLSGRGPYNEQFF
TRBV5-1	13	CASSQGRYNEQFF
TRBV5-1	15	CASSLVGTGFYEQYF
TRBV5-6	14	CASSLRQAYNEQFF
TRBV9	15	CASSGQQGFGTEAFF
TRBV9	15	CASSVDGRELNEQFF
TRBV4-2	17	CASSQEPAGGDTDTQYF
TRBV4-1	18	CASSHPGTAIRRTDTQYF
TRBV12-3/TRBV12-4	15	CASSLGGRALNEQYF
TRBV12-3/TRBV12-4	15	CASRPSGRAAGELFF
TRBV9	15	CASSVYATVNTEAFF
TRBV28	13	CASRTPLVYGYTF
TRBV27	14	CASSFWDRPYEQYF
TRBV5-1	16	CASRGDRGNMNTEAFF
TRBV11-2	15	CASSLDRLVNTEAFF
TRBV13	14	CASSYGGSGNTIYF
TRBV5-5	19	CASRKSGVVGGPSYNEQFF
TRBV7-3	14	CASSLKDRYSEAFF
TRBV10-3	14	CAISGTGGEYEQYF
TRBV28	17	CASIPNGGPSSYNEQFF
TRBV20-1	14	CSAKGTRDSYEQYF
TRBV28	15	CATLAGGPFYNEQFF
TRBV29-1	13	CSASPGGSNEQFF
TRBV3-1	16	CASSQGDRGFVDEQFF
TRBV20-1	13	CSASDGAPYEQYF
TRBV18	14	CASSPSRDMNEQFF
TRBV5-1	14	CASTNSGWTDTQYF
TRBV18	17	CASSPGTSGSIGDTQYF
TRBV7-3	13	CASSLGVDSTLHF
TRBV19	13	CAAGAQGFYGYTF
TRBV27	20	CASSSFGGMTRESNTGELFF
TRBV20-1	12	CSARTGRETQYF
TRBV6-5	13	CASSYISLSEQFF
TRBV2	15	CASSPRLAGVEEQFF
TRBV28	14	CASINPSSKNIQYF
TRBV3-1	16	CASSQRGSSYNSPLHF
TRBV24-1	13	CATGMGSYNEQFF
TRBV2	12	CASSEKRVVLFF
TRBV28	11	CASSLDATQYF
TRBV19	12	CASSIGANEQFF
TRBV28	15	CASSLPSQGDQPQHF
TRBV9	14	CASNDGRSTQPQHF
TRBV29-1	14	CSVDQRESGNTIYF
TRBV12-3/TRBV12-4	13	CASSFWSIQPQHF
TRBV29-1	12	CSVQIGTREQYF
TRBV13	14	CASSLDRFKETQYF
TRBV2	14	CASMLLFLTNEQFF
TRBV19	14	CASNPGGGTYEQYF
TRBV7-9	15	CASNQRPGLVGEQFF
TRBV29-1	13	CSVSKAGNYGYTF
TRBV6-1	11	CASTGYDEQFF
TRBV15	16	CATSRSRDRVWNEQFF
TRBV11-2	15	CASSLAPAGGYAQYF